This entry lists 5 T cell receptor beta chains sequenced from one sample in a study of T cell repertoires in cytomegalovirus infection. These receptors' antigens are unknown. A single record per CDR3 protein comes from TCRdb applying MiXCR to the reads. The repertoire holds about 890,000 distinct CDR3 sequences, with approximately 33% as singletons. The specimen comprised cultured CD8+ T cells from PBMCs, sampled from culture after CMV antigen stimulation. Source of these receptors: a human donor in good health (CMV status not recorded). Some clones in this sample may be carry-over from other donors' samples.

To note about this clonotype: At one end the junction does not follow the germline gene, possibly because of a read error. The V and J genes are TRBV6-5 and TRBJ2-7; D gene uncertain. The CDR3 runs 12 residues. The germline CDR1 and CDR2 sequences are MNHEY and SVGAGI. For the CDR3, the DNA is TGTGCCAGCAGTTACTCAGGAGATAGACAACACTTC. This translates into CASSYSGDRQHF.

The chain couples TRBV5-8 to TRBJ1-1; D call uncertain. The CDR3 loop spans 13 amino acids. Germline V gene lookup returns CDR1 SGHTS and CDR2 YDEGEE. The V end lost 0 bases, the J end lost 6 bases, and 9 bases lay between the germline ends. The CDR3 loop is CASSLVGGPEAFF. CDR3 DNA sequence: TGTGCCAGCAGCTTGGTCGGAGGCCCTGAAGCTTTCTTT. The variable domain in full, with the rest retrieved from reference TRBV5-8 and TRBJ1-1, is EAGVTQSPTHLIKTRGQQATLRCSPISGHTSVYWYQQALGLGLQFLLWYDEGEERNRGNFPPRFSGRQFPNYSSELNVNALELEDSALYLCASSLVGGPEAFFGQGTRLTVV.

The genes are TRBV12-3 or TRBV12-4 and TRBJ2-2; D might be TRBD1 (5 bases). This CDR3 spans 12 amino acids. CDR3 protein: CVLGQNTGELFF. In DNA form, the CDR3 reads TGTGTGTTGGGGCAGAACACCGGGGAGCTGTTTTTT.

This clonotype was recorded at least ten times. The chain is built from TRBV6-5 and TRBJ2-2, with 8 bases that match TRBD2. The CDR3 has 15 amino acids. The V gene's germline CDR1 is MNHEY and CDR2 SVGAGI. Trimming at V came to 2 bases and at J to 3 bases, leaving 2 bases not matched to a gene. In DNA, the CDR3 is TGTGCCAGCAGTTACCGGGGGGGCGACACCGGGGAGCTGTTTTTT. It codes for CASSYRGGDTGELFF.

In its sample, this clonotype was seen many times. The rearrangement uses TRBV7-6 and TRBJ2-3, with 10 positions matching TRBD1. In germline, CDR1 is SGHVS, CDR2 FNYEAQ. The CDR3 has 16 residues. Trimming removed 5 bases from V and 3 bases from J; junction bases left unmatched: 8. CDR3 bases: TGTGCCAGCAGCCTGGCTGGGACAGGGGAGACAGATACGCAGTATTTT. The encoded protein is CASSLAGTGETDTQYF.